This T cell receptor (beta chain) was sequenced for a study of T cells in localized non-small cell lung cancer. CDR1 is MNHEY and CDR2 is SVGAGI in the germline V gene. The CDR3 is 15 residues long. V was shortened by 0 bases and J by 0 bases, with 9 bases between the two germline ends. With regard to this clone: Its specificity is unknown.

Points from the study as a whole: T cell clonality was highest in uninvolved adjacent lung, above tumor.

TCRdb keeps only in-frame clones here, not all; method: immunoSEQ multiplex PCR. Of fewer than 40,000 clones in the sample, approximately 86% were seen once. This specimen consisted of peripheral blood mononuclear cells, obtained before any cancer treatment. The chain links TRBV6-5 to TRBJ2-7; no definite D call. The receptor was derived from a man between 40 and 70 years old with stage III lung adenocarcinoma. The DNA for the CDR3 is TGTGCCAGCAGTTACTCGAAGCTTAGCTCCTACGAGCAGTACTTC. Protein sequence: CASSYSKLSSYEQYF.